This T cell receptor beta chain was found in a study of blood T cell repertoires in COVID-19 (dated by TCRdb to the early 2020s). A note on the overall study: Collaborator samples came from the United States, Italy and Spain and covered acute and convalescent phases of COVID-19. The material from the prospective study consisted of cDNA or gDNA derived from T cells, B-cell-depleted T cells, or PBMCs. Subjects who had been exposed to COVID-19, were actively infected with it, or had recovered from it provided the deeply sampled blood TCRbeta repertoires that made up the dataset. The repertoires were released in a freely available public database meant as a resource for research on the immune response to SARS-CoV-2. Samples came from the ongoing ImmuneRACE study (first 160 participants) plus 1,254 subjects from 6 global collaborators. Sample metadata almost always included a de-identified subject ID, COVID-19 status, age in years and sex. Where HLA class I and class II types were available, the types were taken from metadata supplied by the sample provider, not from assay-based typing.

TCRbeta CDR3 regions were amplified from genomic DNA by means of the immunoSEQ Assay, a bias-controlled multiplex PCR. In the original analysis: The number of nucleated cells in each sample was estimated by amplification of reference gene primers within the assay. To quantify the absolute abundance of each unique TCRbeta CDR3 rearrangement, sequence reads were collapsed and filtered. For each sample, productive Simpson clonality was calculated as the square root of Simpson's diversity index over productive rearrangements. The clones in this table, taken by TCRdb from immuneACCESS, are in-frame only. Not every clone is retained; where verified, under half of the shortfall comes from an unresolved V gene, and the cause of the rest is unknown. V, J and clone size reflect that table, while D and trimming were determined from the DNA. The sample data list 50,000 to 65,000 clones, and about 88% of these were observed just once. More than 1% of the sample is in the top ten clones.

A remark on this clone: Its antigen is not yet known. Base qualities are not recorded, but no much larger clone differs from it by a single base.

Each collaborating institution followed its own protocols to collect whole blood in K2EDTA tubes. For TCRbeta analysis, collaborator samples were shipped as frozen whole blood, as isolated PBMCs, or as DNA extracted from either sample type. What the authors observed across the whole study: The quantity of clinical and demographic metadata differed by source and by participant and was supplied without curation.

From its cysteine to its phenylalanine, the CDR3 spans 15 amino acids. The read is trimmed to its CDR3 DNA, 45 bases read in frame from base 1. Based on the germline V gene, the CDR1 and CDR2 sequences are MGHRA and YSYEKL. V is reduced by 0 bases and J by 7 bases, leaving a spacing of 15 bases between them. The sequence was collected from a man in his 70s with acute or convalescent COVID-19. The chain links TRBV4-1 with TRBJ1-2, with no D gene named confidently. The source material was peripheral blood. In nucleotide form, the sequence is TGCGCCAGCAGCCAAGATACGAGGGATTTATTTGGCTACACCTTC. This sequence encodes CASSQDTRDLFGYTF.